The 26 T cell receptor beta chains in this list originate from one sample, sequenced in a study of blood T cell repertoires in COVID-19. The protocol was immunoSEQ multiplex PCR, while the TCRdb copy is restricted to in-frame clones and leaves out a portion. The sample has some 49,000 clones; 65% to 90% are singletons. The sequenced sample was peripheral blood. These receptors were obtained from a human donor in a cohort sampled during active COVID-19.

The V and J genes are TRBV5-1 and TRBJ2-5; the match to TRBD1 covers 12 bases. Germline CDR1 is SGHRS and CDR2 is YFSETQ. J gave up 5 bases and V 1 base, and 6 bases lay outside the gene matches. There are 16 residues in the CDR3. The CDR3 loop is CASSLLGQGARETQYF. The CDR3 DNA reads TGCGCCAGCAGCTTGCTGGGACAGGGGGCTCGGGAGACCCAGTACTTC.

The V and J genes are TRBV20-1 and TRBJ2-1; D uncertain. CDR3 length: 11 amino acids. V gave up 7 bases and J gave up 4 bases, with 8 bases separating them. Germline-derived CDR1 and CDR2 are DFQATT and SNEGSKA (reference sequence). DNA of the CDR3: TGCAGTGGTCTAGATTACAATGAGCAGTTCTTC. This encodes CSGLDYNEQFF.

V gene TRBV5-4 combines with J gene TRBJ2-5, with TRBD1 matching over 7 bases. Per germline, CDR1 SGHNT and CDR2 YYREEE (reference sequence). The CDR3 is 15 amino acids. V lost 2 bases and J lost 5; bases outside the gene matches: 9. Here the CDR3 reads CASSLAGGFPETQYF. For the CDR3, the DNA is TGTGCCAGCAGCTTAGCAGGGGGATTTCCGGAGACCCAGTACTTC.

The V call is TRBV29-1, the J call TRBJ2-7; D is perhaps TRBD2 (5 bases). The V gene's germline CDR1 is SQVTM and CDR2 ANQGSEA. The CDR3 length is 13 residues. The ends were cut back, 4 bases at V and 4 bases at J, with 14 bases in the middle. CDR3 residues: CSVGEGGLYEQYF. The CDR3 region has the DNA TGCAGCGTTGGAGAAGGCGGGCTTTACGAGCAGTACTTC.

The CDR3 here is CASSPEPQGDSPLHF. Written as DNA, the CDR3 is TGTGCCAGCAGCCCCGAACCACAGGGGGATTCACCCCTCCACTTT. The chain links TRBV9 to TRBJ1-6, with 8 bases that match TRBD1. V lost 4 bases and J lost 8; bases outside the gene matches: 8. The germline V gene has CDR1 SGDLS and CDR2 YYNGEE. The CDR3 consists of 15 residues.

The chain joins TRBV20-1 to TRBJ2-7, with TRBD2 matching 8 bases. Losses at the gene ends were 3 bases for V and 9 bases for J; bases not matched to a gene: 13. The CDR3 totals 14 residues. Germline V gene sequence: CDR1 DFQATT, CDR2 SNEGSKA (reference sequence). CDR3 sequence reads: CSASLAGGTGGQYF. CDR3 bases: TGCAGTGCTAGTTTGGCGGGAGGCACCGGGGGGCAGTACTTC.

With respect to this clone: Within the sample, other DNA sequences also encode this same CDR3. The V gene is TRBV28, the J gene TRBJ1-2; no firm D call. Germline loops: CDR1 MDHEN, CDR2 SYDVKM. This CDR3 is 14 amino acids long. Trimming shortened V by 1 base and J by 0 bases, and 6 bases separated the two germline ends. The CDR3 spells CASSLSGTNYGYTF. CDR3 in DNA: TGTGCCAGCAGTTTATCGGGGACTAACTATGGCTACACCTTC.

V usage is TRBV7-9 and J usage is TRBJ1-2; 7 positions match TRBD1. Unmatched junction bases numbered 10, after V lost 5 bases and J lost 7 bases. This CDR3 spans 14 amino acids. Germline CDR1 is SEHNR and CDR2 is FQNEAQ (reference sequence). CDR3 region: CASSHDRAAGGYTF. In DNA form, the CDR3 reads TGTGCCAGCAGCCACGACAGGGCCGCCGGTGGCTACACCTTC.

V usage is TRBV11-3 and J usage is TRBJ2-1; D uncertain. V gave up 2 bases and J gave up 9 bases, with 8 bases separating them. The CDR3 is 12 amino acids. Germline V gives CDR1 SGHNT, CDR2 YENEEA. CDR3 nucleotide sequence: TGTGCCAGCAGCTTAAATAGTGGTGAGCAGTTCTTC. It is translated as CASSLNSGEQFF.

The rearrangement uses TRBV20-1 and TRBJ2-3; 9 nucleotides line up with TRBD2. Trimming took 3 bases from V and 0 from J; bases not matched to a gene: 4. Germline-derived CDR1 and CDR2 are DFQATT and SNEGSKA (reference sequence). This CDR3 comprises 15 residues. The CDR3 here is CSASVGTSSTDTQYF. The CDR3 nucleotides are TGCAGTGCTAGTGTGGGGACTAGCAGCACAGATACGCAGTATTTT.

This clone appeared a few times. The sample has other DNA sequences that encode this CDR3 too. DNA of the CDR3: TGTGCCAGCAGCTATCAGGGTTACGAGCAGTACTTC. It translates to CASSYQGYEQYF. The V call is TRBV7-9, the J call TRBJ2-7, with a tentative D call TRBD1 (5 bases). CDR3 length equals 12 residues. The germline CDR1 and CDR2 sequences are SEHNR and FQNEAQ (reference sequence). The ends were cut back, 4 bases at V and 4 bases at J, with 8 bases in the middle. Looking up the rest from reference TRBV7-9 and TRBJ2-7 gives the full variable domain: DTGVSQNPRHKITKRGQNVTFRCDPISEHNRLYWYRQTLGQGPEFLTYFQNEAQLEKSRLLSDRFSAERPKGSFSTLEIQRTEQGDSAMYLCASSYQGYEQYFGPGTRLTVT.

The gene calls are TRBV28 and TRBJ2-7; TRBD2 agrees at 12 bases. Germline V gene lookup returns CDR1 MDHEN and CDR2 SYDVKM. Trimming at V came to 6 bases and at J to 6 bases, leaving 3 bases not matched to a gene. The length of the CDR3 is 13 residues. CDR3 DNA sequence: TGTGCCAGCAGAGGACTAGCGGGATCCGAGCAGTACTTC. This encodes CASRGLAGSEQYF. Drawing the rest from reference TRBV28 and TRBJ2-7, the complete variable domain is DVKVTQSSRYLVKRTGEKVFLECVQDMDHENMFWYRQDPGLGLRLIYFSYDVKMKEKGDIPEGYSVSREKKERFSLILESASTNQTSMYLCASRGLAGSEQYFGPGTRLTVT.

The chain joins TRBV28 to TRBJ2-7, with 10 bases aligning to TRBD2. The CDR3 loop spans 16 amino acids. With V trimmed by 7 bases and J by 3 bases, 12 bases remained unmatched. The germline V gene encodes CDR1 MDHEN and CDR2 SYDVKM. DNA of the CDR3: TGTGCCAGCACCTTAGGCCCTAGCGGGAGCCTCTACGAGCAGTACTTC. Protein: CASTLGPSGSLYEQYF.

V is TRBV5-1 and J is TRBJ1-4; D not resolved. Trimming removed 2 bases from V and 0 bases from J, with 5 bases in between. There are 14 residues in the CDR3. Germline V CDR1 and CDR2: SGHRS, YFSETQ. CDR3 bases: TGCGCCAGCAGCTTCGGTGCAACTAATGAAAAACTGTTTTTT. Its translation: CASSFGATNEKLFF.

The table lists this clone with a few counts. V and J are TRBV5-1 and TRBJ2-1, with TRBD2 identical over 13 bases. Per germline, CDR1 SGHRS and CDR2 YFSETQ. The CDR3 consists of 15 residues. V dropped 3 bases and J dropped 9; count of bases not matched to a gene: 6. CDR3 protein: CASSWGLAGIREQFF. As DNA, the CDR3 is TGCGCCAGCAGCTGGGGACTAGCGGGGATTCGTGAGCAGTTCTTC. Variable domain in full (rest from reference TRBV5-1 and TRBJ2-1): KAGVTQTPRYLIKTRGQQVTLSCSPISGHRSVSWYQQTPGQGLQFLFEYFSETQRNKGNFPGRFSGRQFSNSRSEMNVSTLELGDSALYLCASSWGLAGIREQFFGPGTRLTVL.

The CDR3 here is CASNAQGRDTEAFF. CDR3 nucleotides: TGTGCCAGCAACGCACAGGGGCGGGACACTGAAGCTTTCTTT. This chain uses TRBV5-6 with TRBJ1-1, with TRBD1 matching 7 bases. After removal of 6 bases from V and 3 bases from J, the junction contained 8 bases not matched to a gene. Germline V gene data show CDR1 as SGHDT and CDR2 as YYEEEE. The CDR3 contains 14 residues.

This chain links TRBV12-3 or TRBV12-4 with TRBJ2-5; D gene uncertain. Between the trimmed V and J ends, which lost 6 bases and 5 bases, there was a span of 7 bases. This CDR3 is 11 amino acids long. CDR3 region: CASRSRETQYF. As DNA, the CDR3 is TGTGCCAGCAGGTCGCGGGAGACCCAGTACTTC.

The CDR3 sequence is CASSLGRVSNQPQHF. For the CDR3, the DNA is TGTGCCAGCTCACTGGGCAGGGTCTCCAATCAGCCCCAGCATTTT. V usage is TRBV18 and J usage is TRBJ1-5; possibly TRBD1 for D (5 bases). V was clipped by 4 bases and J by 3 bases, with 13 bases between them. The CDR3 is 15 amino acids. Germline loops: CDR1 KGHSH, CDR2 LQKENI.

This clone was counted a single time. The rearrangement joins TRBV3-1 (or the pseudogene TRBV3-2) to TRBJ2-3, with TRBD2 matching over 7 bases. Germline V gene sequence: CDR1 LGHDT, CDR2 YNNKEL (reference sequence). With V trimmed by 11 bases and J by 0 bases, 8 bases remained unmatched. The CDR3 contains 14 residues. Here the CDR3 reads CAAGQRGSTDTQYF. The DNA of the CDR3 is TGTGCCGCTGGGCAGCGGGGTAGCACAGATACGCAGTATTTT.

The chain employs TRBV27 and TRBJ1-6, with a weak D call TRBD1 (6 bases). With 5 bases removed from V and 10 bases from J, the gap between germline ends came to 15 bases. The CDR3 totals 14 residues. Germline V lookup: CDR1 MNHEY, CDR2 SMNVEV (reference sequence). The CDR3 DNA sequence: TGTGCCAGCAGTCGGCCAGGGGAGGGATCACCCCTCCACTTT. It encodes CASSRPGEGSPLHF.

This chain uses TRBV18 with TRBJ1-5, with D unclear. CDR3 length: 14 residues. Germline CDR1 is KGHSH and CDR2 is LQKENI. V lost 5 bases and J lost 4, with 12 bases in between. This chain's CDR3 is CASSGGIGNQPQHF. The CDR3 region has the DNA TGTGCCAGCTCAGGCGGGATCGGAAATCAGCCCCAGCATTTT.

The CDR3 nucleotides read TGCGCCAGCAGCCAGCCTGACAGGGGAGATCAGCCCCAGCATTTT. As protein: CASSQPDRGDQPQHF. The chain is built from TRBV4-1 and TRBJ1-5, with 8 bases matching TRBD1. Germline CDR1 reads MGHRA; CDR2 reads YSYEKL. The length of the CDR3 is 15 residues. V gave up 3 bases and J gave up 5 bases; unmatched junction bases: 6.

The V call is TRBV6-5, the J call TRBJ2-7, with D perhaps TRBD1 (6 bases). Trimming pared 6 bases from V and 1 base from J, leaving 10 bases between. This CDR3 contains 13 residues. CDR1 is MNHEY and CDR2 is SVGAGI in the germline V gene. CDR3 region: CASRLQGSYEQYF. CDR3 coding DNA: TGTGCCAGCAGATTACAGGGATCCTACGAGCAGTACTTC.

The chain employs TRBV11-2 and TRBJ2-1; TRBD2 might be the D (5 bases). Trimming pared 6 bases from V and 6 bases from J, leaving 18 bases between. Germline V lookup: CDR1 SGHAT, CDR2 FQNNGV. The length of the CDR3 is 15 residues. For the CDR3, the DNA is TGTGCCAGCAGACGAATCGGGAACCGGCGCAATGAGCAGTTCTTC. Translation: CASRRIGNRRNEQFF.

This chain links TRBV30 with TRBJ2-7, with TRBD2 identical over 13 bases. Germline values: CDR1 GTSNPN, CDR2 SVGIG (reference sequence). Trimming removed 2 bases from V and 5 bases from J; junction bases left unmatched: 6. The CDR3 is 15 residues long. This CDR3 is CAWSSKGLAGDEQYF. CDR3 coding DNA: TGTGCCTGGAGTAGTAAAGGACTAGCGGGAGACGAGCAGTACTTC. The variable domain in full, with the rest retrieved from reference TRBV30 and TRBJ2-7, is SQTIHQWPATLVQPVGSPLSLECTVEGTSNPNLYWYRQAAGRGLQLLFYSVGIGQISSEVPQNLSASRPQDRQFILSSKKLLLSDSGFYLCAWSSKGLAGDEQYFGPGTRLTVT.

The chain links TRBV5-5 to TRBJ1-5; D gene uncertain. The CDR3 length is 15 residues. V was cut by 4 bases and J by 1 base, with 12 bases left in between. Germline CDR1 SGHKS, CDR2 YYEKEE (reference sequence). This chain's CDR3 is CASSQSPGSNQPQHF. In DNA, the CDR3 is TGTGCCAGCAGCCAATCCCCAGGCAGCAATCAGCCCCAGCATTTT.